This T cell receptor beta chain was documented in a study of T cells in Graves' hyperthyroidism and ophthalmopathy. Germline assignment: CDR1 SGHAT and CDR2 FQNNGV. Trimming left V 4 bases short and J 8 bases short, with 21 bases between. The CDR3 has 16 amino acids. Template material for amplifying TCR beta CDR3 regions consisted of RNA transcripts. A first-round RT-PCR of the TCR CDR3 used the HTBI primer set. TCRdb reprocessed the multiplex PCR reads with MiXCR, giving one entry per CDR3 protein. The profile shows 600,000 to 700,000 distinct CDR3 sequences, around 15% of them singletons. This rearrangement joins TRBV11-2 to TRBJ2-1; D may be TRBD1 or TRBD2 (6 bases each). The sample consisted of blood. The TCR originated in a middle-aged woman with Graves' ophthalmopathy. This chain's CDR3 is CASSSLGGTTVYEQFF. Here the CDR3 DNA reads TGTGCCAGCAGCTCCCTCGGAGGGACAACCGTATATGAGCAGTTCTTC.